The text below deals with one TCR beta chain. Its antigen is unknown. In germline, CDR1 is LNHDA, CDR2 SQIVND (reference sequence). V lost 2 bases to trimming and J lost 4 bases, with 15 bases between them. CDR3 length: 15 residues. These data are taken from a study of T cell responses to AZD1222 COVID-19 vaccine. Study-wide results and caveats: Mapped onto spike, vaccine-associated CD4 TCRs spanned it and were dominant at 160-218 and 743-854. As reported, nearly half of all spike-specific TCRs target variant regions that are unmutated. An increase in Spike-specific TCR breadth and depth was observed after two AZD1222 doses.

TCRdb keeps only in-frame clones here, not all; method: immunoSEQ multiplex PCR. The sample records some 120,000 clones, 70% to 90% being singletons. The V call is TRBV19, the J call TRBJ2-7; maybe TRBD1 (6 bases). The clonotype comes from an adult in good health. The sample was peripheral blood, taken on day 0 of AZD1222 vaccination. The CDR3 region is CASSIMTGALYEQYF. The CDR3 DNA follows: TGTGCCAGTAGTATAATGACAGGAGCCCTTTACGAGCAGTACTTC.